These 18 T cell receptor beta chains share one sample of origin, sequenced in a study of molecular identifiers for immune sequencing clone quantification. MiXCR, run by TCRdb on the PCR reads, gives a single entry per CDR3 protein. Seen here are about 500,000 distinct CDR3 sequences, around 23% observed once, and the top ten hold around 0.8%. The sample taken for sequencing was naive CD8+ T cells from blood, with Jurkat cell RNA spiked in. Stated subset: FACS-sorted CD8+CD4-CCR7+CD45RA+ naive T cells. All receptors come from a human donor in good health. Some libraries in this study had Jurkat cell RNA spiked in.

In its sample, this clonotype was seen many times. The chain is built from TRBV29-1 and TRBJ1-1; D unclear. From germline, CDR1 is SQVTM and CDR2 ANQGSEA. The CDR3 covers 13 residues. V gave up 0 bases and J gave up 0 bases, with 5 bases separating them. CDR3 DNA: TGCAGCGTTGAAGATAGAATGAACACTGAAGCTTTCTTT. This gives the protein CSVEDRMNTEAFF.

Notes on this clonotype: A much larger clone is a single base away; this may be a read error. The chain carries TRBV6-2 or TRBV6-3 and TRBJ1-1, with D unresolved. Germline CDR1 is MNHEY and CDR2 is SVGEGT. This CDR3 has 11 amino acids. Trimming stripped 2 bases from V and 7 bases from J, with 5 bases between. CDR3: CASSYANEAFF. CDR3 in DNA: TGTGCCAGCAGTTACGCGAATGAAGCTTTCTTT.

This chain connects TRBV12-3 or TRBV12-4 to TRBJ1-3; D ambiguous. V lost 7 bases, J lost 0 bases, and 13 bases lay in between. The CDR3 totals 15 residues. The CDR3 nucleotides read TGTGCCAGCACCCATACAGCGTACTCTGGAAACACCATATATTTT. Encoded protein: CASTHTAYSGNTIYF.

Many counts were recorded for this clonotype. V usage is TRBV28 and J usage is TRBJ2-3; 7 bases agree with TRBD2. Germline CDR1 reads MDHEN; CDR2 reads SYDVKM. This CDR3 has 17 residues. The ends lost 7 bases at V and 4 bases at J; junction bases unmatched: 17. The CDR3 nucleotides are TGTGCCAGCACTTCCCTTTCTGGGGGAGGGTGGCCAGATACGCAGTATTTT. Its translation is CASTSLSGGGWPDTQYF.

There are a few counts of this clonotype. The chain joins TRBV28 to TRBJ2-3, with unresolved D. Deletions cut 1 base from V and 3 bases from J, with 14 bases between. The germline gives CDR1 MDHEN, CDR2 SYDVKM. The CDR3 runs to 16 residues. CDR3 loop: CASSLYGTRTTDTQYF. The CDR3 DNA reads as TGTGCCAGCAGTTTATACGGCACCAGAACAACAGATACGCAGTATTTT.

This clonotype was observed a few times. The chain combines TRBV7-6 with TRBJ2-7, with a weak D call TRBD2 (6 bases). The V gene's germline CDR1 is SGHVS and CDR2 FNYEAQ. Deletions cut 5 bases from V and 5 bases from J, with 16 bases between. The CDR3 runs to 14 residues. CDR3 bases: TGTGCCAGCAGCCCCGAACCGGGGGACCACGAGCAGTACTTC. Amino acid sequence: CASSPEPGDHEQYF.

This clonotype was seen a handful of times. A much larger clone differs by one base, so this may be a read error. The J gene is TRBJ2-7, the V gene TRBV9, with D possibly called TRBD1 or TRBD2 (5 bases each). Germline CDR1 SGDLS, CDR2 YYNGEE. V was pared by 0 bases and J by 8 bases, with 12 bases between. The CDR3 has 13 residues. The CDR3 reads CASSVAGGYKQYF. Written as DNA, the CDR3 is TGTGCCAGCAGCGTAGCTGGGGGTTACAAGCAGTACTTC. The whole variable domain, remainder taken from reference TRBV9 and TRBJ2-7, is DSGVTQTPKHLITATGQRVTLRCSPRSGDLSVYWYQQSLDQGLQFLIQYYNGEERAKGNILERFSAQQFPDLHSELNLSSLELGDSALYFCASSVAGGYKQYFGPGTRLTVT.

The V gene is TRBV7-9, the J gene TRBJ1-5; 8 nucleotides agree with TRBD1. The CDR3 length is 17 residues. The V and J ends lost 1 base and 6 bases, in that order; junction bases with no gene match: 11. Germline V lookup: CDR1 SEHNR, CDR2 FQNEAQ (reference sequence). This chain's CDR3 is CASSLVGTGRVGQPQHF. DNA for the CDR3: TGTGCCAGCAGCTTAGTGGGGACAGGAAGAGTGGGTCAGCCCCAGCATTTT. The full variable domain, in which reference TRBV7-9 and TRBJ1-5 provide the parts outside the CDR3, is DTGVSQNPRHKITKRGQNVTFRCDPISEHNRLYWYRQTLGQGPEFLTYFQNEAQLEKSRLLSDRFSAERPKGSFSTLEIQRTEQGDSAMYLCASSLVGTGRVGQPQHFGDGTRLSIL.

This clonotype was recorded a few times. The chain employs TRBV2 and TRBJ1-3; no clear D gene. Germline V CDR1 and CDR2: SNHLY, FYNNEI. V lost 7 bases to trimming and J lost 4 bases, with 14 bases between them. This CDR3 comprises 14 residues. CDR3 region: CASTDSVGGNTIYF. Written as DNA, the CDR3 is TGTGCCAGCACGGATTCTGTTGGGGGAAACACCATATATTTT.

This chain connects TRBV27 to TRBJ1-5; D is undetermined. The CDR3 is made up of 18 amino acids. The germline V gene encodes CDR1 MNHEY and CDR2 SMNVEV (reference sequence). Deletions cut 5 bases from V and 2 bases from J, with 22 bases between. The CDR3: CASSPQSVRQTGNQPQHF. Written as DNA, the CDR3 is TGTGCCAGCAGTCCCCAGTCGGTGAGACAAACTGGCAATCAGCCCCAGCATTTT.

V usage is TRBV7-9 and J usage is TRBJ2-7; D may be TRBD2 (6 bases). This CDR3 contains 14 residues. Trimming shortened V by 1 base and J by 2 bases, and 9 bases separated the two germline ends. CDR1 and CDR2 (germline): SEHNR, FQNEAQ (reference sequence). The CDR3 reads CASSLGGVTYEQYF. CDR3 sequence (DNA): TGTGCCAGCAGCTTAGGGGGGGTCACCTACGAGCAGTACTTC.

This clonotype appeared a few times. The genes are TRBV6-5 and TRBJ1-1, with 9 bases identical to TRBD1. The CDR3 loop spans 13 amino acids. With 8 bases clipped from V and 4 bases from J, the junction kept 5 bases outside the gene matches. The V gene's germline CDR1 is MNHEY and CDR2 SVGAGI. The CDR3 spells CASFLTGGTEAFF. In nucleotides, the CDR3 is TGTGCCAGCTTCCTGACAGGGGGCACTGAAGCTTTCTTT.

This clonotype was found a few times. This rearrangement joins TRBV2 to TRBJ1-1; D is uncertain. CDR3 length equals 12 residues. V was clipped by 2 bases and J by 2 bases, with 3 bases between them. Germline V lookup: CDR1 SNHLY, CDR2 FYNNEI. The CDR3 sequence is CASSETNTEAFF. CDR3 DNA sequence: TGTGCCAGCAGTGAAACAAACACTGAAGCTTTCTTT.

Worth noting for this clonotype: The germline gene is not matched at one end of the junction; a read error may be the cause. The chain recombines TRBV30 with TRBJ2-7; D is unresolved. Germline CDR1 is GTSNPN and CDR2 is SVGIG (reference sequence). This CDR3 has 11 residues. The CDR3 nucleotides read TGTGCCTGGGCGCTCTCCTACGAGCGGTACTTC. Its protein is CAWALSYERYF.

Concerning this clonotype itself: Since a much larger clone is just one base distant, this may be a read error. The chain links TRBV4-2 to TRBJ2-7, with D unclear. V was cut by 3 bases and J by 5 bases, with 11 bases left in between. CDR3 length: 13 amino acids. Germline CDR1 LGHNA, CDR2 YNFKEQ. The CDR3 DNA reads as TGTGCCAGCAGCCATAACAGAGACGACGAGCAGTACTTC. It translates to CASSHNRDDEQYF.

This clonotype has a handful of counts. V and J are TRBV6-6 and TRBJ1-1; D gene unclear. Germline loops: CDR1 MNHNY, CDR2 SVGAGI (reference sequence). The CDR3 has 14 residues. The ends were cut back, 8 bases at V and 1 base at J, with 14 bases in the middle. In nucleotides, the CDR3 is TGTGCCAGCGGGGAGGACGGGTCGAACACTGAAGCTTTCTTT. Its translation: CASGEDGSNTEAFF.

This clonotype has a handful of counts. J is TRBJ2-1 and V is TRBV7-8; 7 nucleotides align to TRBD1. Germline V gene data show CDR1 as SGHVS and CDR2 as FQNEAQ. After removal of 4 bases from V and 7 bases from J, the junction contained 4 bases not matched to a gene. The CDR3 runs 13 residues. CDR3 residues: CASSSDRVNEQFF. CDR3 in DNA: TGTGCCAGCAGCTCCGACAGGGTTAATGAGCAGTTCTTC.

Only a few counts were recorded for this clonotype. J is TRBJ1-6 and V is TRBV27; 7 bases line up with TRBD1. The germline V gene encodes CDR1 MNHEY and CDR2 SMNVEV (reference sequence). Germline trimming cut 2 bases from V and 9 bases from J; bases unmatched to any gene: 16. The length of the CDR3 is 18 residues. CDR3 DNA sequence: TGTGCCAGCAGTTTAAGGGGGACAGTGCGGTATATTGGTTCACCCCTCCACTTT. Its translation is CASSLRGTVRYIGSPLHF.